This TCR beta chain is drawn from a study of blood T cell repertoires in COVID-19 (dated by TCRdb to about 2020). Context from the whole study: Samples covering the acute and convalescent phases of COVID-19 were provided by collaborators in the United States, Italy and Spain. The material from the prospective study consisted of cDNA or gDNA derived from T cells, B-cell-depleted T cells, or PBMCs. Subjects who had been exposed to COVID-19, were actively infected with it, or had recovered from it provided the deeply sampled blood TCRbeta repertoires that made up the dataset. The repertoires were made available in a free public database intended to serve as a resource for research on the immune response to SARS-CoV-2. Samples came from the ongoing ImmuneRACE study (first 160 participants) plus 1,254 subjects from 6 global collaborators. Nearly every sample came with metadata listing a de-identified subject ID, COVID-19 status, age in years and sex. Where available, HLA class I and class II types were obtained from metadata supplied by the sample provider rather than from assay-based typing. The full study reports these points: How much clinical and demographic metadata was included differed by source and by participant, and the metadata was provided uncurated.

Note on this clone: Its binding antigen is unknown. Base qualities are not at hand, and no much larger clone is one base apart.

Looking up the germline V gene yields CDR1 MNHEY and CDR2 SVGAGI. V loses 7 bases of germline sequence and J loses 4 bases, and the interval between the two ends is 19 bases. The CDR3 covers 15 residues, taking in both the cysteine and the phenylalanine. The sequence is cut down to CDR3 DNA, 45 bases in frame from base 1. TCRbeta CDR3 regions were amplified from genomic DNA using the immunoSEQ Assay, a bias-controlled multiplex PCR. The paper's processing steps were these. The number of nucleated cells in each sample was estimated by amplification of reference gene primers within the assay. To quantify the absolute abundance of each unique TCRbeta CDR3 rearrangement, sequence reads were collapsed and filtered. Productive Simpson clonality was computed per sample as the square root of Simpson's diversity index over productive rearrangements. In its TCRdb copy, this immuneACCESS table keeps in-frame sequences only and misses some clones. Where compared with another copy, unresolved V genes explain less than half of these, and the others have no known cause. That table is the source of V, J and clone size, and D and trimming were worked out from the DNA. This sample comprises 100,000 to 150,000 clones, 88% of them detected only once. The biggest ten clones account for about 1.2% of the sample.

Whole blood was collected in K2EDTA tubes by collaborating institutions according to the institutions' own protocols. For TCRbeta analysis, collaborators shipped samples as frozen whole blood, isolated PBMCs, or DNA extracted from either of those sample types. Sequencing was performed on peripheral blood. The sequence links TRBV6-5 to TRBJ1-1; confidence is insufficient to name the D gene. This sequence was found in a woman over 75 with acute or convalescent COVID-19. The DNA is TGTGCCAGCATCCCCTCTATGGGGAGCGGCACTGAAGCTTTCTTT. This sequence encodes CASIPSMGSGTEAFF.